This is a list of T cell receptor beta chains from one sample in a study of T cells in Graves' hyperthyroidism and ophthalmopathy. TCRdb processed the multiplex PCR reads anew with MiXCR; each CDR3 protein has one entry. The data hold some 510,000 distinct CDR3 sequences, with more than 20% observed a single time. The sample was blood. Receptors originate from a man aged 18 to 29 with Graves' hyperthyroidism. CDR3s leave out the opening cysteine and the closing phenylalanine or tryptophan. The order of the fields is V gene, J gene, D gene, CDR3 protein. A D gene is named only where the DNA matches it firmly.

v_gene: TRBV3-1; j_gene: TRBJ1-2; d_gene: TRBD1; CDR3aa: ASSPRGGWNGYT
v_gene: TRBV6-1; j_gene: TRBJ2-7; d_gene: .; CDR3aa: ASSEWVDAYEQY
v_gene: TRBV10-3; j_gene: TRBJ1-2; d_gene: .; CDR3aa: AISEEPGVGYT
v_gene: TRBV13; j_gene: TRBJ1-1; d_gene: .; CDR3aa: ASSPLEVNTEAF
v_gene: TRBV12-3/TRBV12-4; j_gene: TRBJ2-7; d_gene: .; CDR3aa: ASSQTVYEQY
v_gene: TRBV10-3; j_gene: TRBJ1-3; d_gene: TRBD1; CDR3aa: ATRDSPRWGSGNTIY
v_gene: TRBV5-1; j_gene: TRBJ2-5; d_gene: TRBD1; CDR3aa: ASSFRTGRETQY
v_gene: TRBV6-6; j_gene: TRBJ1-1; d_gene: .; CDR3aa: ASSSSSRTEAF
v_gene: TRBV28; j_gene: TRBJ1-1; d_gene: .; CDR3aa: ASSPGDIEAF
v_gene: TRBV6-5; j_gene: TRBJ2-7; d_gene: TRBD1; CDR3aa: ASSSIRTGDYEQY
v_gene: TRBV19; j_gene: TRBJ1-1; d_gene: .; CDR3aa: ASSFTLLWRVNTEAF
v_gene: TRBV7-9; j_gene: TRBJ2-7; d_gene: TRBD2; CDR3aa: ASSFYASGSYEQY
v_gene: TRBV30; j_gene: TRBJ1-1; d_gene: .; CDR3aa: AWSVGGLMNTEAF
v_gene: TRBV6-1; j_gene: TRBJ1-1; d_gene: .; CDR3aa: ASSEDGQGVAF
v_gene: TRBV18; j_gene: TRBJ2-7; d_gene: .; CDR3aa: ASSPGPPRAYEQY
v_gene: TRBV12-3/TRBV12-4; j_gene: TRBJ2-7; d_gene: .; CDR3aa: ASSRAGTSYEQY
v_gene: TRBV30; j_gene: TRBJ1-2; d_gene: .; CDR3aa: AWSALYGYT
v_gene: TRBV6-1; j_gene: TRBJ2-2; d_gene: TRBD1; CDR3aa: ASSPGTGVRTGELF
v_gene: TRBV28; j_gene: TRBJ1-1; d_gene: TRBD1; CDR3aa: ASVYRQGLSNTEAF
v_gene: TRBV20-1; j_gene: TRBJ1-2; d_gene: TRBD1; CDR3aa: SAGQDYYGYT
v_gene: TRBV7-8; j_gene: TRBJ1-2; d_gene: .; CDR3aa: ASSLIPGSTGYGYT
v_gene: TRBV6-1; j_gene: TRBJ2-7; d_gene: .; CDR3aa: ASSENFYEQY
v_gene: TRBV19; j_gene: TRBJ2-7; d_gene: .; CDR3aa: ASSIGSGTPYEQY
v_gene: TRBV12-5; j_gene: TRBJ2-2; d_gene: TRBD1; CDR3aa: ASGLILQGARGGELF
v_gene: TRBV20-1; j_gene: TRBJ1-5; d_gene: .; CDR3aa: SARGGLTFNQPQH
v_gene: TRBV19; j_gene: TRBJ1-2; d_gene: .; CDR3aa: ASSIRGTSNYGYT
v_gene: TRBV12-3/TRBV12-4; j_gene: TRBJ2-4; d_gene: .; CDR3aa: ASSLPGNKNIKY
v_gene: TRBV28; j_gene: TRBJ1-1; d_gene: .; CDR3aa: ASSYPPRGGTEAF
v_gene: TRBV14; j_gene: TRBJ1-5; d_gene: .; CDR3aa: ASSIGRPQH
v_gene: TRBV24-1; j_gene: TRBJ2-5; d_gene: .; CDR3aa: ATSWGITQY
v_gene: TRBV19; j_gene: TRBJ1-2; d_gene: .; CDR3aa: ASRSLQGEYGYT
v_gene: TRBV27; j_gene: TRBJ1-1; d_gene: .; CDR3aa: ASSLSAALNTEAF
v_gene: TRBV28; j_gene: TRBJ1-2; d_gene: TRBD1; CDR3aa: ASSLLQGASGYT
v_gene: TRBV4-1; j_gene: TRBJ2-2; d_gene: .; CDR3aa: ASSPNRLRAGELF
v_gene: TRBV12-3/TRBV12-4; j_gene: TRBJ1-1; d_gene: .; CDR3aa: ASSPPLGFPEAF
v_gene: TRBV5-1; j_gene: TRBJ1-2; d_gene: TRBD1; CDR3aa: ASSQTGGRGINGYT
v_gene: TRBV6-2/TRBV6-3; j_gene: TRBJ2-7; d_gene: TRBD1; CDR3aa: ASSLSRDRLKSSYEQY
v_gene: TRBV6-5; j_gene: TRBJ2-5; d_gene: .; CDR3aa: ASSLEGPGETQY
v_gene: TRBV6-5; j_gene: TRBJ2-5; d_gene: TRBD2; CDR3aa: ASSYGSGGAFETQY
v_gene: TRBV20-1; j_gene: TRBJ2-7; d_gene: .; CDR3aa: SASSRGGGYEQY
v_gene: TRBV5-5; j_gene: TRBJ2-3; d_gene: .; CDR3aa: ASTLGSLADTQY
v_gene: TRBV20-1; j_gene: TRBJ2-7; d_gene: .; CDR3aa: SAREQKEQY
v_gene: TRBV29-1; j_gene: TRBJ2-7; d_gene: .; CDR3aa: SVETDTYEQY
v_gene: TRBV6-1; j_gene: TRBJ1-1; d_gene: TRBD1; CDR3aa: ASRAGQYIEAF
v_gene: TRBV7-6; j_gene: TRBJ2-7; d_gene: TRBD2; CDR3aa: ASSLEAGGAYEQY
v_gene: TRBV4-2; j_gene: TRBJ2-5; d_gene: .; CDR3aa: ASSQAGGTGTQY
v_gene: TRBV30; j_gene: TRBJ1-1; d_gene: .; CDR3aa: AWSGRQFEAF
v_gene: TRBV30; j_gene: TRBJ1-2; d_gene: .; CDR3aa: AWSRGRFGGYT
v_gene: TRBV5-1; j_gene: TRBJ2-5; d_gene: TRBD2; CDR3aa: ASSLDFGGAHETQY
v_gene: TRBV20-1; j_gene: TRBJ1-3; d_gene: .; CDR3aa: SARLDSSNTIY
v_gene: TRBV29-1; j_gene: TRBJ2-5; d_gene: TRBD1; CDR3aa: SVGDRFQETQY
v_gene: TRBV29-1; j_gene: TRBJ2-2; d_gene: .; CDR3aa: SVIKGNTGELF
v_gene: TRBV6-5; j_gene: TRBJ2-7; d_gene: .; CDR3aa: ASSPTGTYSYEQY
v_gene: TRBV4-1; j_gene: TRBJ2-2; d_gene: .; CDR3aa: ASSQERITGELF